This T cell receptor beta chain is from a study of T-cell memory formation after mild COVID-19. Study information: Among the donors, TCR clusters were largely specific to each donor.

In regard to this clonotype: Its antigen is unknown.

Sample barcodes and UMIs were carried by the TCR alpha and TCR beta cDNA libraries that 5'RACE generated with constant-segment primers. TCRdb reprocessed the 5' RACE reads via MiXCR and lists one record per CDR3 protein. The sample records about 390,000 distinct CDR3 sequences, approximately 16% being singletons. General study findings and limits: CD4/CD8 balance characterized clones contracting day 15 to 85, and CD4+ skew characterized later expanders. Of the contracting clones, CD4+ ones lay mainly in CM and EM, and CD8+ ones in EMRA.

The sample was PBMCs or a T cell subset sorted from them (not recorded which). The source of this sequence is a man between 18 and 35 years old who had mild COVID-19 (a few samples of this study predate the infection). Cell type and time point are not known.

Written as DNA, the CDR3 is TGCAGTGCGCAACCCGGGACTAGCGGGGGTTACAATGAGCAGTTCTTC. This encodes CSAQPGTSGGYNEQFF. The chain joins TRBV20-1 to TRBJ2-1; 14 bases are shared with TRBD2. Unmatched junction bases numbered 8, after V lost 6 bases and J lost 4 bases. The germline V gene encodes CDR1 DFQATT and CDR2 SNEGSKA (reference sequence). The CDR3 runs to 16 residues.